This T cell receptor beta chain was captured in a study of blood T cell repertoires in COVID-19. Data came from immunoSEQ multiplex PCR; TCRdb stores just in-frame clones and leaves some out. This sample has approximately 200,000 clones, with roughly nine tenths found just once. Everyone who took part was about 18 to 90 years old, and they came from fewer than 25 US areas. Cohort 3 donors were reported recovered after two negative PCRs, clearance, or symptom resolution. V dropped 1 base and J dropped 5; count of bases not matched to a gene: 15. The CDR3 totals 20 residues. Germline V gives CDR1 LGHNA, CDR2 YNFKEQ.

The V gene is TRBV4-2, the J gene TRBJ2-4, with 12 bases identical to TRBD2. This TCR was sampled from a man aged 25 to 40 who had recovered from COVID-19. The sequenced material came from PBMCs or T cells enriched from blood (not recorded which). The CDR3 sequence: CASSQVKTSGRPDLQNIQYF. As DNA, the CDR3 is TGTGCCAGCAGCCAAGTAAAAACTAGCGGGAGGCCTGACCTTCAAAACATTCAGTACTTC.